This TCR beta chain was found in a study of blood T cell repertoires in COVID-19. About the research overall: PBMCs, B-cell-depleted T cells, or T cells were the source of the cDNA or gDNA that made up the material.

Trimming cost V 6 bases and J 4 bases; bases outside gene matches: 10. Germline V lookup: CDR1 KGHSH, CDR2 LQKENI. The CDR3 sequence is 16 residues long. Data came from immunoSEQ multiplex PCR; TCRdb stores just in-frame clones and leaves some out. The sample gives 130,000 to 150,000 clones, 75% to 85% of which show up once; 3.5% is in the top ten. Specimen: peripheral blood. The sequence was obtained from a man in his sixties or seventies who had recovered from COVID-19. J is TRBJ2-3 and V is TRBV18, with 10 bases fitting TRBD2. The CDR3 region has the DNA TGTGCCAGCTCTCCAACCGCTAGCGGGAGCGCAGATACGCAGTATTTT. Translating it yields CASSPTASGSADTQYF. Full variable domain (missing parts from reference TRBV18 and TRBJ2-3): NAGVMQNPRHLVRRRGQEARLRCSPMKGHSHVYWYRQLPEEGLKFMVYLQKENIIDESGMPKERFSAEFPKEGPSILRIQQVVRGDSAAYFCASSPTASGSADTQYFGPGTRLTVL.